This T cell receptor beta chain was sequenced for a study of siplizumab effects on memory and regulatory T cells. As regards this clone: Its matching antigen is unknown.

Per sample, about 10^5 TCR templates underwent assay. Generated by immunoSEQ multiplex PCR, the TCRdb table keeps only in-frame clones and is missing some. This repertoire shows over 85,000 clones, nearly 95% found once; its top ten account for 0.3%. Per the germline V gene, CDR1 is PRHDT and CDR2 is FYEKMQ (reference sequence). The CDR3 consists of 16 residues. The V and J ends lost 5 bases and 0 bases respectively, with 17 bases between them. Study-level findings and limits: It was not possible to assign a naive or memory phenotype to roughly 75-96% of proliferating CD4+ or CD8+ clones. The naive T cell population seemed more diverse than memory cells and seemed a major contributor to the alloresponse. The average Treg-derived proportion among mappable alloreactive CD4+ clones was about 70% with siplizumab versus 25% to 30% in controls.

The chain employs TRBV13 and TRBJ2-7; D may match TRBD1 or TRBD2 (5 bases each). This TCR derives from a human donor in good health. Sequenced: non-Treg CD4+ T cells sorted from blood. The CDR3 nucleotides read TGTGCCAGCAGCCCCCCCATGGGGGATGGCTCCTACGAGCAGTACTTC. Translation gives CASSPPMGDGSYEQYF.